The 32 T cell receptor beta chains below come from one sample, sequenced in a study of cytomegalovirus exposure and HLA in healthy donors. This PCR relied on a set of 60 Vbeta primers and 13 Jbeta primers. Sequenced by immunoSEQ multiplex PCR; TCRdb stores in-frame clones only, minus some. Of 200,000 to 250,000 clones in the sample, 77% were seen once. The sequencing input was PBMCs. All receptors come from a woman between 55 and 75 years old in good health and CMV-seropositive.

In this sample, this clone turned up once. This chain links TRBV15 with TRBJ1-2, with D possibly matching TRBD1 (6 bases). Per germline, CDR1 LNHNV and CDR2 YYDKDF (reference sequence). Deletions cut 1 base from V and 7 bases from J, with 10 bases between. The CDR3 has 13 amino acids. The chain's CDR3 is CATSRVTGSGYTF. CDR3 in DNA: TGTGCCACCAGCAGAGTTACAGGGAGTGGCTACACCTTC.

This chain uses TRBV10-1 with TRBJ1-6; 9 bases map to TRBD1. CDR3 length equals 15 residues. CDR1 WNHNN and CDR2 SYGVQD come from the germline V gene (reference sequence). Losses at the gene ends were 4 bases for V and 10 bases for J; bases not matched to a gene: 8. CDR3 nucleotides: TGCGCCAGCAGTGGGGGACAGGGTACAGGATCACCCCTCCACTTT. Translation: CASSGGQGTGSPLHF.

In DNA form, the CDR3 reads TGTGCCAGTAGTGTGGTACAGGGGTTTCTCACAGATACGCAGTATTTT. Its protein is CASSVVQGFLTDTQYF. The V and J genes are TRBV19 and TRBJ2-3; 7 positions agree with TRBD1. The length of the CDR3 is 16 residues. Germline values: CDR1 LNHDA, CDR2 SQIVND (reference sequence). Trimming cost V 5 bases and J 2 bases; bases outside gene matches: 10.

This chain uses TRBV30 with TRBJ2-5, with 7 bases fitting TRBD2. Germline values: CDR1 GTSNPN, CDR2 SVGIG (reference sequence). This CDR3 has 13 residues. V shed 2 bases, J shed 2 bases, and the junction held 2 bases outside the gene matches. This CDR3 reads CAWSRDYQETQYF. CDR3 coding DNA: TGTGCCTGGAGTAGGGACTATCAAGAGACCCAGTACTTC.

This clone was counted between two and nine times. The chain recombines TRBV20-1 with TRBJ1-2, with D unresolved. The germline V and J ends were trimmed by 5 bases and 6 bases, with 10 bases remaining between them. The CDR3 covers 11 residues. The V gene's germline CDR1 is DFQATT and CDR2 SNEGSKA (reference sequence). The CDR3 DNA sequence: TGCAGTGCTGCCCACACAGATGGCTACACCTTC. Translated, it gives CSAAHTDGYTF.

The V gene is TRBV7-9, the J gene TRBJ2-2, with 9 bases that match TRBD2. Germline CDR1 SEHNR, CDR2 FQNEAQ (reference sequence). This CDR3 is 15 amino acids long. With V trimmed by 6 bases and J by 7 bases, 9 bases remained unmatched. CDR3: CASRVSGRTGGELFF. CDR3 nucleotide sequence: TGTGCCAGCAGAGTGAGCGGGAGGACCGGCGGGGAGCTGTTTTTT.

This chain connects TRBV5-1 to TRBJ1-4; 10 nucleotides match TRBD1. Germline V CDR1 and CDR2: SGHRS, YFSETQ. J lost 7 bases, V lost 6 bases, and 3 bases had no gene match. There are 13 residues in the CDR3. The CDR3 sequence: CASTRTGGEKLFF. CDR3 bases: TGCGCCAGCACCAGGACAGGGGGTGAAAAACTGTTTTTT. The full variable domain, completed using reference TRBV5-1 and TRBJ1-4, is KAGVTQTPRYLIKTRGQQVTLSCSPISGHRSVSWYQQTPGQGLQFLFEYFSETQRNKGNFPGRFSGRQFSNSRSEMNVSTLELGDSALYLCASTRTGGEKLFFGSGTQLSVL.

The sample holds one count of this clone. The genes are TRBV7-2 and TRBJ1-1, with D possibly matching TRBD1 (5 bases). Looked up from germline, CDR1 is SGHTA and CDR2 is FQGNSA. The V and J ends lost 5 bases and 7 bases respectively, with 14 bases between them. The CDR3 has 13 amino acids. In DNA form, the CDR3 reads TGTGCCAGCAGCCCCCGGGGGGGTGGTGAAGCTTTCTTT. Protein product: CASSPRGGGEAFF.

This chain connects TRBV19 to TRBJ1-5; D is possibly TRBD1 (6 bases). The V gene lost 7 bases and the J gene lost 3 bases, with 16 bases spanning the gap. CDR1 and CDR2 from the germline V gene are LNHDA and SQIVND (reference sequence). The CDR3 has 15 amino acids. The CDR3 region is CASNNREIINQPQHF. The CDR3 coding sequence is TGTGCCAGTAACAACAGGGAGATCATCAATCAGCCCCAGCATTTT. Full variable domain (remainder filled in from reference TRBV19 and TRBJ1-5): DGGITQSPKYLFRKEGQNVTLSCEQNLNHDAMYWYRQDPGQGLRLIYYSQIVNDFQKGDIAEGYSVSREKKESFPLTVTSAQKNPTAFYLCASNNREIINQPQHFGDGTRLSIL.

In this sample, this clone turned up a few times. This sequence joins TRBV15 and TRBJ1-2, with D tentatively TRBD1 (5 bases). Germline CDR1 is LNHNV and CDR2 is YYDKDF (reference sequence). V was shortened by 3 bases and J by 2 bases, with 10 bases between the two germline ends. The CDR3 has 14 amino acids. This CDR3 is CATSRVAGNYGYTF. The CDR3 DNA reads TGTGCCACCAGCAGGGTGGCAGGGAACTATGGCTACACCTTC.

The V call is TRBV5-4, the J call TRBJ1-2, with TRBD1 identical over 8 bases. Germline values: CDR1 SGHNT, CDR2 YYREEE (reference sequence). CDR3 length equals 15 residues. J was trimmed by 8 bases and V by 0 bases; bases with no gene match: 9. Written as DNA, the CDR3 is TGTGCCAGCAGCTTGGCCAGGGGGCAATCTACCGGCTACACCTTC. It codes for CASSLARGQSTGYTF.

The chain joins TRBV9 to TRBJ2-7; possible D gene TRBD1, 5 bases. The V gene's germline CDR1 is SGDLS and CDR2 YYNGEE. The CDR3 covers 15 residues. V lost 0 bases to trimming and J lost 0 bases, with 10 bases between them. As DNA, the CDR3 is TGTGCCAGCAGCGTAGATTGGGGCTACTCCTACGAGCAGTACTTC. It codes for CASSVDWGYSYEQYF.

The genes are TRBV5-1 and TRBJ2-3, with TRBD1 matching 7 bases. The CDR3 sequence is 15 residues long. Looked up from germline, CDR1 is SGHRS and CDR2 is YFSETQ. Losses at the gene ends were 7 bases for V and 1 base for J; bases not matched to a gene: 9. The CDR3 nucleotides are TGCGCCAGCGGGGGACAGCCACAGGGCACAGATACGCAGTATTTT. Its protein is CASGGQPQGTDTQYF.

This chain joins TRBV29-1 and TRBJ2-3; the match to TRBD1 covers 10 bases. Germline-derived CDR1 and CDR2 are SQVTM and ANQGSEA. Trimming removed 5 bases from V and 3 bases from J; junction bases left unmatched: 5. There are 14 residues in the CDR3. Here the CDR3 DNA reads TGCAGCGTTTCCGGGACAGGGGAGACAGATACGCAGTATTTT. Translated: CSVSGTGETDTQYF.

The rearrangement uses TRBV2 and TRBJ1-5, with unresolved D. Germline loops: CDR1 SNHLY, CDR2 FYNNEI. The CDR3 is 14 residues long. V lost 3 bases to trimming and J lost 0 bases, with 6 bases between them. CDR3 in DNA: TGTGCCAGCAGTGACACTTATAGCAATCAGCCCCAGCATTTT. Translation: CASSDTYSNQPQHF.

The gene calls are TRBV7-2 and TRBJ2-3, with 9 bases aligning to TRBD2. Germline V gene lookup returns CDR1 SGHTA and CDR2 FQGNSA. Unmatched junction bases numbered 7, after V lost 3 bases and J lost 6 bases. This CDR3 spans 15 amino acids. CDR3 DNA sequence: TGTGCCAGCAGCTTGGGCGGGGGGGCTACGGATACGCAGTATTTT. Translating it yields CASSLGGGATDTQYF.

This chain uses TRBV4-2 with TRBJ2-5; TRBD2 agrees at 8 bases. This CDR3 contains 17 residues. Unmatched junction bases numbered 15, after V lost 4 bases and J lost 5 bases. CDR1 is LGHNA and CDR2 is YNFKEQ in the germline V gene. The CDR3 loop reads CASSRGGRQPKEETQYF. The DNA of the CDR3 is TGTGCCAGCAGCCGCGGGGGGCGTCAACCGAAGGAGGAGACCCAGTACTTC.

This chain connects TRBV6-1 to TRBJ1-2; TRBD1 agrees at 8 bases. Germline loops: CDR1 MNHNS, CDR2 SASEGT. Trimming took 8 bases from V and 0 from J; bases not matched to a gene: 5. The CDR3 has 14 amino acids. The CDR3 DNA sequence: TGTGCCAGCGAGGGACAGGCGGCTAACTATGGCTACACCTTC. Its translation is CASEGQAANYGYTF.

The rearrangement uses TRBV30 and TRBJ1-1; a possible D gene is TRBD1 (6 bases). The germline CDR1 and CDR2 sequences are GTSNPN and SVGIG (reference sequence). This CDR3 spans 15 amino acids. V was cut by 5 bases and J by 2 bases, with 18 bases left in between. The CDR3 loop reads CAWGNLRGGNTEAFF. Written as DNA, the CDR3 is TGTGCCTGGGGCAACCTAAGGGGGGGAAACACTGAAGCTTTCTTT.

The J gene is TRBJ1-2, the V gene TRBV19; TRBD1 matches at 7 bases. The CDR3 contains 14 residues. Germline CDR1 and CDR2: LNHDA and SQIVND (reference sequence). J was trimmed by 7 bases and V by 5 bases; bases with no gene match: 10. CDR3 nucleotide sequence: TGTGCCAGTAGTTACCCAGACAGGGCCCGTGGCTACACCTTC. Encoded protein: CASSYPDRARGYTF.

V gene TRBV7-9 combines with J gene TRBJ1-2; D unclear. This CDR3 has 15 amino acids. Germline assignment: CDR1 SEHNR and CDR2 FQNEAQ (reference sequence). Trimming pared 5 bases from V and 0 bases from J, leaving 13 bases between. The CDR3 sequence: CASSVDLLANYGYTF. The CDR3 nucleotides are TGTGCCAGCAGCGTAGACCTTTTAGCTAACTATGGCTACACCTTC.

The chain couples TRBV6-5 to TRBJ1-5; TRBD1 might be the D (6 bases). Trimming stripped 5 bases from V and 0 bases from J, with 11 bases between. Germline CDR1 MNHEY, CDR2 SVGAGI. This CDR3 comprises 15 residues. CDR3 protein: CASSRTVYSNQPQHF. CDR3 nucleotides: TGTGCCAGCAGTCGGACAGTTTATAGCAATCAGCCCCAGCATTTT.

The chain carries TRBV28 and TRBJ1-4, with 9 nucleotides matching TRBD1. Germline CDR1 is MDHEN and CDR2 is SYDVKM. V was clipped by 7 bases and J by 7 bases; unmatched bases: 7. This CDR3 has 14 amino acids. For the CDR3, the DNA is TGTGCCAGCAACAACAGGGGGCGCGGTGAAAAACTGTTTTTT. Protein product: CASNNRGRGEKLFF.

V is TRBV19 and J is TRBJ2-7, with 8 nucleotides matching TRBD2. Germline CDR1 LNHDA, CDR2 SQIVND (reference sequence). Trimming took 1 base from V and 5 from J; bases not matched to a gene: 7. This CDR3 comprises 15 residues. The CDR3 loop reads CASSIVPGTRDEQYF. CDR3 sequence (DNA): TGTGCCAGTAGTATAGTCCCCGGGACTAGGGACGAGCAGTACTTC.

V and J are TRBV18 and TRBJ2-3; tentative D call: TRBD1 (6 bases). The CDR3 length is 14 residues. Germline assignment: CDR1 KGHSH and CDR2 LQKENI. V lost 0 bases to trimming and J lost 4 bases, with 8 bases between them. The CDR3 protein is CASSPPGASDTQYF. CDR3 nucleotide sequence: TGTGCCAGCTCACCACCGGGGGCTTCAGATACGCAGTATTTT.

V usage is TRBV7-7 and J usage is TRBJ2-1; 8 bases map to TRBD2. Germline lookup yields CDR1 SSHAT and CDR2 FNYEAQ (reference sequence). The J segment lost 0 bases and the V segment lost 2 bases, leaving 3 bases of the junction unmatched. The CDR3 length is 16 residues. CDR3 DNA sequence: TGTGCCAGCAGCTTACTAGCGGGTTTCTCCTACAATGAGCAGTTCTTC. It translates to CASSLLAGFSYNEQFF.

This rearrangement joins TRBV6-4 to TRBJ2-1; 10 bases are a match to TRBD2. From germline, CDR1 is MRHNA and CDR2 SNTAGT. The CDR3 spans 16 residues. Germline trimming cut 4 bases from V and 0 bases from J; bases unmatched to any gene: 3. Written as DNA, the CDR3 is TGTGCCAGCAGTGTTTCTAGCGGGAGCTCCTACAATGAGCAGTTCTTC. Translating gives CASSVSSGSSYNEQFF.

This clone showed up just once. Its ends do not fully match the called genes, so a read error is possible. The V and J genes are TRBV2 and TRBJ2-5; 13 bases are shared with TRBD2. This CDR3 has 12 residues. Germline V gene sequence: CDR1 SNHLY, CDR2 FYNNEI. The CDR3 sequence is CASSDGTSGAHF. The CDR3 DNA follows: TGTGCCAGCAGTGACGGGACTAGCGGGGCCCACTTC.

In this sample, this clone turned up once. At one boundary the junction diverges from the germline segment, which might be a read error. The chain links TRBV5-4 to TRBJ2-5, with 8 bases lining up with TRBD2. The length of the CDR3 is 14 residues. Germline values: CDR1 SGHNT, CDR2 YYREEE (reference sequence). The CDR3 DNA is TGTGCCAGCAGTTTGGCGGGAGGTGTGGAGACCCAGTACTTC. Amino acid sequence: CASSLAGGVETQYF.

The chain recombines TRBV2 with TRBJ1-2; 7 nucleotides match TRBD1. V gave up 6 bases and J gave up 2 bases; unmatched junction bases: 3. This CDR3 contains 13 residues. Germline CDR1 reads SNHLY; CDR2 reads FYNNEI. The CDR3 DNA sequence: TGTGCCAGCAGGGAACAGGGGAACTATGGCTACACCTTC. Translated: CASREQGNYGYTF.

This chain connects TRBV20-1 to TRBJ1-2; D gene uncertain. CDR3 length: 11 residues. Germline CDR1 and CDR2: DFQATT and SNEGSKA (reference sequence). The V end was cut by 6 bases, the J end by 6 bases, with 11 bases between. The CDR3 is CSAELNNGYTF. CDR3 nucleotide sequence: TGCAGTGCCGAGCTTAATAATGGCTACACCTTC.

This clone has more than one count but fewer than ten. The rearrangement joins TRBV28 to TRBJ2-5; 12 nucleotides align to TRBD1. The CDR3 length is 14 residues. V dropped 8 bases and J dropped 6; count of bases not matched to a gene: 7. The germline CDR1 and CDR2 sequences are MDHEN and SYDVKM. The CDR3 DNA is TGTGCCAGCGGTCGGGACAGGGGGCTTAAGACCCAGTACTTC. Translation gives CASGRDRGLKTQYF.